The rows below give T cell receptor beta chains drawn from one sample of a study of blood T cell repertoires in COVID-19. TCRdb keeps only in-frame clones here, not all; method: immunoSEQ multiplex PCR. Of some 280,000 clones listed, 89% are singletons. Sequencing was performed on peripheral blood. These receptors came from a woman aged 40 to 50 who had recovered from COVID-19. The CDR3 runs from the conserved cysteine through the conserved F or W. The order of the fields is D gene, J gene, V gene, clone size, CDR3 protein, CDR3 DNA. D genes are given only for firm matches. Clone size is not always given. Where it is, it says once, few, many or a class for expanded clones.

TRBD2 | TRBJ2-7 | TRBV5-1 | NA | CASSRVLGGSYEQYF | TGCGCCAGCAGCCGTGTCCTTGGCGGGAGCTACGAGCAGTACTTC
TRBD2 | TRBJ2-5 | TRBV3-1/TRBV3-2 | NA | CASSRGFEREGQETQYF | TGTGCCAGCAGCCGGGGCTTTGAGCGGGAGGGCCAAGAGACCCAGTACTTC
TRBD2 | TRBJ2-3 | TRBV24-1 | NA | CATSGAGGTDTQYF | TGTGCCACCAGTGGGGCGGGGGGCACAGATACGCAGTATTTT
TRBD1 | TRBJ1-2 | TRBV14 | NA | CASSPRTGAGYTF | TGTGCCAGCAGCCCACGGACAGGGGCCGGCTACACCTTC
NA | TRBJ1-3 | TRBV5-1 | NA | CASSVQGRGNTIYF | TGCGCCAGCAGCGTCCAGGGCCGCGGAAACACCATATATTTT
NA | TRBJ2-2 | TRBV11-2 | NA | CASSFGRGNTGELFF | TGTGCCAGCAGCTTTGGCAGGGGGAACACCGGGGAGCTGTTTTTT
TRBD2 | TRBJ2-7 | TRBV11-2 | NA | CASSLRQTSGRSYEQYF | TGTGCCAGCAGCCTACGCCAAACTAGCGGGAGGTCCTACGAGCAGTACTTC
TRBD1 | TRBJ1-2 | TRBV27 | NA | CASSSTTGLGYTF | TGTGCCAGCAGCTCGACGACAGGGCTCGGCTACACCTTC
NA | TRBJ1-6 | TRBV27 | NA | CASSLSPLIQGSYNSPLHF | TGTGCCAGCAGTTTATCTCCCCTTATTCAGGGATCCTATAATTCACCCCTCCACTTT
TRBD1 | TRBJ2-7 | TRBV6-2/TRBV6-3 | NA | CASSYPLGTGSYEQYF | TGTGCCAGCAGTTACCCCTTAGGGACAGGATCCTACGAGCAGTACTTC
TRBD2 | TRBJ2-1 | TRBV3-1/TRBV3-2 | few | CASSQGGASGVNNEQFF | TGTGCCAGCAGCCAGGGGGGGGCTAGCGGGGTCAACAATGAGCAGTTCTTC
TRBD1 | TRBJ2-7 | TRBV30 | few | CAWDRGYEQYF | TGTGCCTGGGACAGGGGCTACGAGCAGTACTTC
TRBD2 | TRBJ2-7 | TRBV7-2 | NA | CASSLGLAGTYEQYF | TGTGCCAGCAGCTTAGGGCTAGCGGGAACCTACGAGCAGTACTTC
NA | TRBJ1-6 | TRBV30 | once | CAWSVWGGKRNSPLHF | TGTGCCTGGAGTGTATGGGGGGGAAAGAGGAATTCACCCCTCCACTTT
NA | TRBJ2-3 | TRBV30 | NA | CAWSPLGEVDTQYF | TGTGCCTGGAGTCCGCTAGGGGAGGTGGATACGCAGTATTTT
NA | TRBJ2-7 | TRBV21-1 | NA | CASSARDRDYEQYF | TGTGCCAGCAGCGCCCGGGACAGAGACTACGAGCAGTACTTC
NA | TRBJ1-4 | TRBV28 | NA | CASSNGQNEKLFF | TGTGCCAGCAGTAACGGACAGAATGAAAAACTGTTTTTT
TRBD2 | TRBJ2-3 | TRBV25-1 | once | CASSVGLAADTQYF | TGTGCCAGCAGCGTGGGACTAGCGGCTGATACGCAGTATTTT
NA | TRBJ2-5 | TRBV3-1/TRBV3-2 | NA | CASSPAGLQETQYF | TGTGCCAGCAGCCCAGCGGGCCTCCAAGAGACCCAGTACTTC
NA | TRBJ2-3 | TRBV24-1 | NA | CATSEGTLRGADTQYF | TGTGCCACCAGTGAAGGGACTCTAAGAGGCGCAGATACGCAGTATTTT
TRBD1 | TRBJ2-7 | TRBV30 | NA | CAWTRGAGGREQYF | TGTGCCTGGACCCGCGGGGCAGGGGGCCGTGAGCAGTACTTC
TRBD2 | TRBJ2-2 | TRBV3-1/TRBV3-2 | NA | CASSQEFSGRATGELFF | TGTGCCAGCAGCCAAGAGTTTAGCGGGAGGGCGACCGGGGAGCTGTTTTTT
NA | TRBJ2-2 | TRBV5-1 | NA | CARPQPGSAGELFF | TGCGCCAGACCCCAGCCGGGGTCGGCCGGGGAGCTGTTTTTT
TRBD2 | TRBJ2-1 | TRBV7-6 | NA | CASSPGAGGYNEQFF | TGTGCCAGCAGCCCAGGGGCGGGAGGGTACAATGAGCAGTTCTTC
NA | TRBJ2-6 | TRBV28 | NA | CASSPPRTVLSGANVLTF | TGTGCCAGCAGTCCCCCCCGGACAGTTTTGTCTGGGGCCAACGTCCTGACTTTC
TRBD2 | TRBJ2-1 | TRBV9 | NA | CASSVAGLGPNEQFF | TGTGCCAGCAGCGTAGCCGGACTAGGCCCCAATGAGCAGTTCTTC
NA | TRBJ2-1 | TRBV5-1 | NA | CASSLTMPAGFNEQFF | TGCGCCAGCAGCCTGACTATGCCTGCGGGATTCAATGAGCAGTTCTTC
TRBD2 | TRBJ2-2 | TRBV27 | NA | CASAAAGGLVRELFF | TGTGCCAGCGCCGCGGCGGGAGGGCTGGTCCGGGAGCTGTTTTTT
NA | TRBJ2-5 | TRBV7-2 | NA | CASSLVSAGEETQYF | TGTGCCAGCAGCTTGGTATCGGCAGGGGAAGAGACCCAGTACTTC
TRBD1 | TRBJ2-2 | TRBV19 | NA | CASSLGQASTGELFF | TGTGCCAGTAGTTTAGGACAGGCCAGCACCGGGGAGCTGTTTTTT
TRBD2 | TRBJ2-1 | TRBV5-1 | NA | CASSKGAGGYNEQFF | TGCGCCAGCAGCAAGGGAGCGGGAGGTTACAATGAGCAGTTCTTC
NA | TRBJ2-7 | TRBV6-1 | once | CASSELMTGRSYEQYF | TGTGCCAGCAGTGAACTTATGACAGGGAGGTCCTACGAGCAGTACTTC
NA | TRBJ2-5 | TRBV7-2 | NA | CASSLQETQYF | TGTGCCAGCAGCCTCCAAGAGACCCAGTACTTC
TRBD1 | TRBJ1-2 | TRBV9 | NA | CASSVAQDRPNYGYTF | TGTGCCAGCAGCGTAGCTCAGGACAGGCCTAACTATGGCTACACCTTC
NA | TRBJ1-2 | TRBV24-1 | NA | CATSTGVGASRGYTF | TGTGCCACCAGTACGGGGGTGGGTGCCTCGCGTGGCTACACCTTC
NA | TRBJ2-1 | TRBV9 | once | CASSEAGGTHYNEQFF | TGTGCCAGCAGCGAGGCTGGGGGGACCCACTACAATGAGCAGTTCTTC
NA | TRBJ2-6 | TRBV3-1/TRBV3-2 | NA | CASSPGTRHLSGANVLTF | TGTGCCAGCAGCCCAGGGACACGGCACCTCTCTGGGGCCAACGTCCTGACTTTC
TRBD1 | TRBJ2-5 | TRBV24-1 | NA | CATSDPRGSAETQYF | TGTGCCACCAGTGATCCCAGGGGGTCTGCAGAGACCCAGTACTTC
TRBD2 | TRBJ2-1 | TRBV5-1 | NA | CASSGLAGGQDEQFF | TGCGCCAGCAGCGGACTAGCGGGAGGTCAGGATGAGCAGTTCTTC
NA | TRBJ2-5 | TRBV30 | NA | CAWSTRDSRETQYF | TGTGCCTGGAGTACCCGGGACTCAAGGGAGACCCAGTACTTC
NA | TRBJ2-2 | TRBV15 | NA | CATSTWLQPGELFF | TGTGCCACCAGCACGTGGCTCCAACCCGGGGAGCTGTTTTTT
NA | TRBJ2-7 | TRBV5-1 | NA | CASSPEGSGQRESYEQYF | TGCGCCAGCAGCCCGGAAGGATCGGGACAGCGGGAGAGTTACGAGCAGTACTTC
NA | TRBJ1-2 | TRBV7-9 | NA | CASSPTDYGYTF | TGTGCCAGCAGCCCGACAGACTATGGCTACACCTTC
NA | TRBJ2-5 | TRBV18 | NA | CASSPANIGQFETQYF | TGTGCCAGCTCACCAGCTAACATAGGACAATTTGAGACCCAGTACTTC
TRBD2 | TRBJ2-1 | TRBV27 | once | CASSPTSGTGNEQFF | TGTGCCAGCAGTCCAACTAGCGGGACCGGTAATGAGCAGTTCTTC
NA | TRBJ2-6 | TRBV28 | NA | CASSFGASGANVLTF | TGTGCCAGCAGTTTTGGAGCCTCTGGGGCCAACGTCCTGACTTTC
NA | TRBJ2-2 | TRBV4-1 | many | CASSQQTGPNTGELFF | TGCGCCAGCAGCCAACAAACTGGGCCGAACACCGGGGAGCTGTTTTTT
NA | TRBJ2-3 | TRBV6-6 | NA | CASSYGRSTDTQYF | TGTGCCAGCAGTTACGGCAGGTCCACAGATACGCAGTATTTT
NA | TRBJ2-3 | TRBV9 | NA | CASASGPDTQYF | TGTGCCAGCGCGAGCGGGCCAGATACGCAGTATTTT
TRBD1 | TRBJ2-6 | TRBV2 | NA | CASSGGDRSSGANVLTF | TGTGCCAGCAGTGGAGGGGACAGATCCTCTGGGGCCAACGTCCTGACTTTC
TRBD2 | TRBJ2-3 | TRBV5-6 | NA | CASSFSPGGRVDTQYF | TGTGCCAGCAGCTTTTCCCCGGGAGGTCGGGTAGATACGCAGTATTTT
TRBD2 | TRBJ2-3 | TRBV5-1 | NA | CASSSGGRNTDTQYF | TGCGCCAGCAGTTCTGGCGGGAGGAATACTGATACGCAGTATTTT
NA | TRBJ2-3 | TRBV2 | NA | CASSSWERTDTQYF | TGTGCCAGCTCCTCGTGGGAGAGGACAGATACGCAGTATTTT
NA | TRBJ1-6 | TRBV5-8 | once | CASSLGGTGLIPLHF | TGTGCCAGCAGCTTGGGTGGGACGGGACTAATACCCCTCCACTTT
TRBD1 | TRBJ2-7 | TRBV3-1/TRBV3-2 | NA | CASSQDQGAGKQYF | TGTGCCAGCAGCCAAGATCAGGGGGCAGGGAAGCAGTACTTC